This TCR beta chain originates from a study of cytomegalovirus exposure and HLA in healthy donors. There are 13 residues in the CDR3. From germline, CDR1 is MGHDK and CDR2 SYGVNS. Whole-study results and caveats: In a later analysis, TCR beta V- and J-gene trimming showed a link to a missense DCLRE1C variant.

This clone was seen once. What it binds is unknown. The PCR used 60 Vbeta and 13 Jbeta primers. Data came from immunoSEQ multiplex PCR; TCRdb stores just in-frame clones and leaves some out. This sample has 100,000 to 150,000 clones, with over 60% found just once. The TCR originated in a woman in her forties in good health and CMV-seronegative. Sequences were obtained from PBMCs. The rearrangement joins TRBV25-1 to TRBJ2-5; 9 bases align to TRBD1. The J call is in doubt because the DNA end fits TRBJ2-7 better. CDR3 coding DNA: TGTGCCAGCACGGGACAGGGTTGGTCCGAGCAGTACTTC. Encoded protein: CASTGQGWSEQYF.